The rows below give T cell receptor beta chains drawn from one sample of a study of blood T cell repertoires in COVID-19. Generated by immunoSEQ multiplex PCR, the TCRdb table keeps only in-frame clones and is missing some. Of 200,000 to 250,000 clones in the sample, about 85% were seen once. Material for sequencing was peripheral blood. The receptor set was obtained from a man aged 40-49 years with acute or convalescent COVID-19. Each CDR3 is given with its conserved first and last residue. The order of the fields is D gene, V gene, clone size, J gene, CDR3 protein, CDR3 DNA. D genes are given only for firm matches. A row's size may be missing; if present it is once, few, many or a size class.

>.|TRBV5-4|.|TRBJ2-3
CASRRDGGSTDTQYF
TGTGCCAGCAGGCGGGACGGCGGGAGCACAGATACGCAGTATTTT
>.|TRBV7-2|.|TRBJ2-7
CASSLGVLNEQYF
TGTGCCAGCAGCTTAGGCGTTCTGAACGAGCAGTACTTC
>.|TRBV4-1|.|TRBJ1-1
CASSQDQVSNTEAFF
TGCGCCAGCAGCCAAGACCAGGTTTCGAACACTGAAGCTTTCTTT
>TRBD1|TRBV3-1/TRBV3-2|.|TRBJ2-1
CASSPTGMGEQFF
TGTGCCAGCAGCCCGACAGGGATGGGTGAGCAGTTCTTC
>TRBD1|TRBV19|.|TRBJ2-7
CASSDMGQGYEQYF
TGTGCCAGTAGCGATATGGGACAGGGCTACGAGCAGTACTTC
>.|TRBV9|.|TRBJ1-2
CASSPGDTENYGYTF
TGTGCCAGCAGCCCCGGGGACACCGAAAACTATGGCTACACCTTC
>.|TRBV29-1|.|TRBJ1-1
CSVQGMNTEAFF
TGCAGCGTTCAGGGGATGAACACTGAAGCTTTCTTT
>TRBD1|TRBV7-3|.|TRBJ2-4
CASSIAQGRGNIQYF
TGTGCCAGCAGCATAGCTCAGGGCAGGGGGAACATTCAGTACTTC
>TRBD2|TRBV27|.|TRBJ2-3
CASSFFGGGFRDTQYF
TGTGCCAGCAGTTTCTTCGGCGGGGGTTTCAGGGATACGCAGTATTTT
>.|TRBV12-3/TRBV12-4|.|TRBJ1-2
CASSLLRWNGYTF
TGTGCCAGCAGTTTATTGCGGTGGAATGGCTACACCTTC
>TRBD1|TRBV2|.|TRBJ1-3
CASRGQISGNTIYF
TGTGCCAGCCGGGGACAGATCTCTGGAAACACCATATATTTT
>.|TRBV5-1|.|TRBJ1-1
CASTPPGVRTEAFF
TGCGCCAGCACCCCCCCCGGGGTTCGGACTGAAGCTTTCTTT
>TRBD1|TRBV11-2|.|TRBJ1-6
CASSLGGGKNNSPLHF
TGTGCCAGCAGCTTAGGAGGGGGCAAAAATAATTCACCCCTCCACTTT
>.|TRBV4-1|.|TRBJ1-2
CASSQSDENLVNGYTF
TGCGCCAGCAGCCAAAGTGACGAGAATCTAGTGAATGGCTACACCTTC
>TRBD1|TRBV3-1/TRBV3-2|.|TRBJ1-2
CASSLSVDRGHTF
TGTGCCAGCAGCCTTTCGGTCGACAGGGGCCACACCTTC
>.|TRBV7-9|.|TRBJ1-5
CASSNSGGGSNQPQHF
TGTGCCAGCAGCAATTCCGGGGGGGGTTCAAATCAGCCCCAGCATTTT
>.|TRBV9|few|TRBJ2-2
CASSTGFNTGELFF
TGTGCCAGCAGCACAGGTTTTAACACCGGGGAGCTGTTTTTT
>.|TRBV15|.|TRBJ1-6
CATSRDLSSYNSPLHF
TGTGCCACCAGCAGAGATTTGAGCTCCTATAATTCACCCCTCCACTTT
>TRBD1|TRBV7-2|.|TRBJ1-2
CASSTGQAYGYTF
TGTGCCAGCAGCACCGGACAGGCCTATGGCTACACCTTC
>.|TRBV19|once|TRBJ2-3
CASSIGGWALGTDTQYF
TGTGCCAGTAGTATAGGTGGCTGGGCCCTCGGCACAGATACGCAGTATTTT
>.|TRBV5-4|few|TRBJ1-1
CASSLGGLGTEAFF
TGTGCCAGCAGCTTGGGGGGACTTGGAACTGAAGCTTTCTTT
>.|TRBV7-9|.|TRBJ1-1
CASSPELNTEAFF
TGTGCCAGCAGCCCAGAATTGAACACTGAAGCTTTCTTT
>.|TRBV28|.|TRBJ1-2
CASSSSVTQGNYGYTF
TGTGCCAGCAGTTCCTCCGTTACCCAGGGCAACTATGGCTACACCTTC
>.|TRBV19|.|TRBJ1-5
CASSTPLQPQHF
TGTGCCAGTAGTACCCCGTTGCAGCCCCAGCATTTT
>TRBD1|TRBV5-1|.|TRBJ1-5
CASSTGTGVSQPQHF
TGCGCCAGCAGCACCGGGACAGGGGTTTCTCAGCCCCAGCATTTT
>.|TRBV27|.|TRBJ1-1
CASSRDIEMGTEAFF
TGTGCCAGCAGCCGGGACATCGAGATGGGCACTGAAGCTTTCTTT
>TRBD2|TRBV2|few|TRBJ2-7
CASGGRETSYEQYF
TGTGCCAGCGGAGGGAGGGAGACTTCCTACGAGCAGTACTTC
>.|TRBV30|few|TRBJ1-5
CAWGHPTGQPQHF
TGTGCCTGGGGTCACCCTACAGGCCAGCCCCAGCATTTT
>TRBD1|TRBV13|.|TRBJ1-1
CASSSNDREGAEAFF
TGTGCCAGCAGCTCAAACGACAGGGAAGGGGCTGAAGCTTTCTTT
>.|TRBV19|.|TRBJ2-3
CASSIRGSATQYF
TGTGCCAGTAGTATACGAGGATCAGCTACGCAGTATTTT
>.|TRBV7-3|.|TRBJ1-4
CASSLTAGVGEKLFF
TGTGCCAGCAGCTTAACCGCAGGGGTTGGTGAAAAACTGTTTTTT
>.|TRBV10-3|.|TRBJ1-1
CAISEGGGPSEAFF
TGTGCCATCAGTGAGGGCGGGGGCCCTTCTGAAGCTTTCTTT
>TRBD1|TRBV5-6|few|TRBJ1-1
CASSPGQGRPNTEAFF
TGTGCCAGCAGCCCGGGACAGGGGAGGCCGAACACTGAAGCTTTCTTT
>.|TRBV2|.|TRBJ1-6
CASSGDRGNNSPLHF
TGTGCCAGCAGTGGCGATAGGGGAAACAATTCACCCCTCCACTTT
>.|TRBV19|.|TRBJ2-7
CASSRAGFSYEQYF
TGTGCCAGTAGTCGGGCGGGTTTTAGCTACGAGCAGTACTTC
>TRBD1|TRBV6-4|.|TRBJ1-2
CASSFSGTGDGYTF
TGTGCCAGCAGCTTTTCCGGGACAGGGGATGGCTACACCTTC